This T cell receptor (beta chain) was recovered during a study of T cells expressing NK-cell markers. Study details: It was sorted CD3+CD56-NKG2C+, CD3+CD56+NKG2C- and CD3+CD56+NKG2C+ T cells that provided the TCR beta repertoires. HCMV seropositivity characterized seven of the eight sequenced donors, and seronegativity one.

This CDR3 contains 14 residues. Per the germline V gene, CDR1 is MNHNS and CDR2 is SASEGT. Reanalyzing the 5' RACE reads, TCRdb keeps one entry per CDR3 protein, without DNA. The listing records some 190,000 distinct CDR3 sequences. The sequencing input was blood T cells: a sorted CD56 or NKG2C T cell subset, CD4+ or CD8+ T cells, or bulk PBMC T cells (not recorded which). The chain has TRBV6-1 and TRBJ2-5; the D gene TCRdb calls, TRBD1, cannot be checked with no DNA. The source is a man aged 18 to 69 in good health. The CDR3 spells CASNVDRAQETQYF.